Following are 10 T cell receptor beta chains from one sample sequenced in a study of identical twins. MiXCR, applied by TCRdb to the 5' RACE reads, yields one record per CDR3 protein. The profile shows approximately 490,000 distinct CDR3 sequences, approximately 20% of them singletons. Separately, the same data were catalogued under a study of yellow fever vaccine responses in identical twins.

Material for sequencing was CD4+ T cells sorted from blood. Receptors were obtained from a woman younger than 30 in good health.

This chain uses TRBV12-3 or TRBV12-4 with TRBJ1-1; a possible D gene is TRBD1 (6 bases). This CDR3 has 13 residues. Trimming removed 7 bases from V and 6 bases from J, with 15 bases in between. CDR3 in DNA: TGTGCCAGCACCCAGGGGAGCCGGGCTGAAGCTTTCTTT. The encoded protein is CASTQGSRAEAFF.

This clonotype has a handful of counts. This chain uses TRBV6-1 with TRBJ1-5; D uncertain. Between the trimmed V and J ends, which lost 8 bases and 0 bases, there was a span of 14 bases. CDR1 and CDR2 (germline): MNHNS, SASEGT. CDR3 length equals 15 residues. The CDR3 region is CASLAGRDSNQPQHF. The DNA of the CDR3 is TGTGCCAGCTTGGCCGGGAGGGATAGCAATCAGCCCCAGCATTTT.

This rearrangement joins TRBV7-6 to TRBJ2-1, with 12 nucleotides matching TRBD2. The germline V gene has CDR1 SGHVS and CDR2 FNYEAQ. Unmatched junction bases numbered 8, after V lost 4 bases and J lost 10 bases. The CDR3 loop spans 15 amino acids. The CDR3 DNA follows: TGTGCCAGCAGCTCGACTAGCGGGAGTGGATGGGAGCAGTTCTTC. This codes for CASSSTSGSGWEQFF. Full variable domain (outside the CDR3, taken from reference TRBV7-6 and TRBJ2-1): GAGVSQSPRYKVTKRGQDVALRCDPISGHVSLYWYRQALGQGPEFLTYFNYEAQQDKSGLPNDRFSAERPEGSISTLTIQRTEQRDSAMYRCASSSTSGSGWEQFFGPGTRLTVL.

CDR3 DNA: TGTGCCAGCAGCTTCCGGGACTACACCGGGGAGCTGTTTTTT. It specifies CASSFRDYTGELFF. This chain connects TRBV11-2 to TRBJ2-2; D perhaps matches TRBD2 (6 bases). V dropped 3 bases and J dropped 3 bases, with 8 bases sitting between them. The CDR3 has 14 amino acids. Germline V gene lookup returns CDR1 SGHAT and CDR2 FQNNGV.

The V and J genes are TRBV10-3 and TRBJ2-1; D is unresolved. The germline V gene has CDR1 ENHRY and CDR2 SYGVKD. Trimming left V 3 bases short and J 9 bases short, with 18 bases between. This CDR3 is 15 amino acids long. The CDR3 nucleotides read TGTGCCATCAGTGAAAGTCGGAGCCTAAAGGGTGAGCAGTTCTTC. Protein: CAISESRSLKGEQFF.

The chain has TRBV5-1 and TRBJ2-1; 8 bases are shared with TRBD2. Germline assignment: CDR1 SGHRS and CDR2 YFSETQ. The CDR3 has 15 residues. With 0 bases clipped from V and 9 bases from J, the junction kept 8 bases outside the gene matches. The CDR3 reads CASSLVSGGVGEQFF. The CDR3 DNA is TGCGCCAGCAGCTTGGTGAGCGGGGGAGTGGGTGAGCAGTTCTTC.

The gene calls are TRBV7-9 and TRBJ1-3; D is undetermined. The CDR3 length is 15 residues. Germline CDR1 SEHNR, CDR2 FQNEAQ (reference sequence). V was cut by 1 base and J by 0 bases, with 7 bases left in between. CDR3 sequence reads: CASSLVWVSGNTIYF. In DNA, the CDR3 is TGTGCCAGCAGCTTAGTCTGGGTCTCTGGAAACACCATATATTTT.

This chain connects TRBV11-2 to TRBJ2-2; 10 nucleotides agree with TRBD2. The trim removed 7 bases at V and 8 bases at J, leaving 7 bases unmatched. The germline V gene has CDR1 SGHAT and CDR2 FQNNGV. This CDR3 has 14 residues. CDR3 amino acids: CASILAGAFGELFF. The CDR3 DNA reads TGTGCCAGCATCCTAGCGGGAGCTTTTGGGGAGCTGTTTTTT.

In DNA, the CDR3 is TGTGCCAGCAGCTATACGAGGACAGCTGCCTTCTCTGGGGCCAACGTCCTGACTTTC. This translates into CASSYTRTAAFSGANVLTF. V and J are TRBV5-4 and TRBJ2-6; possibly TRBD1 for D (6 bases). Germline V gives CDR1 SGHNT, CDR2 YYREEE (reference sequence). V was clipped by 3 bases and J by 0 bases, with 19 bases between them. CDR3 length: 19 amino acids. The full variable domain, completed using reference TRBV5-4 and TRBJ2-6, is ETGVTQSPTHLIKTRGQQVTLRCSSQSGHNTVSWYQQALGQGPQFIFQYYREEENGRGNFPPRFSGLQFPNYSSELNVNALELDDSALYLCASSYTRTAAFSGANVLTFGAGSRLTVL.

The CDR3 region is CASSQVKGYTGELFF. The CDR3 DNA reads as TGCGCCAGCAGCCAAGTTAAGGGGTACACCGGGGAGCTGTTTTTT. The genes are TRBV4-1 and TRBJ2-2; a weak D match, TRBD1 (5 bases). There are 15 residues in the CDR3. V gave up 1 base and J gave up 3 bases, with 9 bases separating them. The germline gives CDR1 MGHRA, CDR2 YSYEKL.